The clone carrying this T cell receptor (beta chain) was counted only a few times. What it recognizes is unknown. These data come from a study of CD8 T cells in ankylosing spondylitis. Trimming pared 4 bases from V and 7 bases from J, leaving 17 bases between. This CDR3 contains 15 residues. Study-level points and caveats: A motif in TCR beta, a set of 8 or 9 highly homologous variants, appeared characteristic of ankylosing spondylitis blood.

One entry per CDR3 protein results from TCRdb running MiXCR on the 5' RACE reads. The data show about 540,000 distinct CDR3 sequences, roughly 13% seen once. Sample: blood, either unsorted or a sorted T cell fraction (not recorded which). This clonotype was sampled from a male donor with ankylosing spondylitis. This chain connects TRBV12-3 or TRBV12-4 to TRBJ2-1; D possibly corresponds to TRBD2 (6 bases). As DNA, the CDR3 is TGTGCCAGCAGTTCCCGAGGAGGGGATTTGAATGAGCAGTTCTTC. Translating it yields CASSSRGGDLNEQFF.